The 10 T cell receptor beta chains below come from one sample, sequenced in a study of shared clonotypes between healthy human individuals. The repertoire was sequenced with immunoSEQ multiplex PCR; TCRdb's copy has only in-frame clones and lacks some. In the table there are 2 million to 2.5 million clones, 80% to 95% of which are singletons. The specimen was naive CD4+ T cells from PBMCs. Subset here: CD45RA+ positively selected. The receptors originated from a man younger than 35 in good health. Some clones in this sample may be carry-over from other donors' samples.

The J gene is TRBJ1-5, the V gene TRBV5-6; D uncertain. In germline, CDR1 is SGHDT, CDR2 YYEEEE. The ends were cut back, 0 bases at V and 2 bases at J, with 9 bases in the middle. This CDR3 is built from 15 residues. CDR3 loop: CASSLAGLRNQPQHF. CDR3 in DNA: TGTGCCAGCAGCTTGGCCGGCCTCCGCAATCAGCCCCAGCATTTT.

Here the CDR3 DNA reads TGTGCCAGCAGCTCGATTATGCTGATTATAGCGGGAGGGCCTTCAGATACGCAGTATTTT. Amino acids: CASSSIMLIIAGGPSDTQYF. The chain combines TRBV7-7 with TRBJ2-3, with 11 nucleotides matching TRBD2. The germline V gene has CDR1 SSHAT and CDR2 FNYEAQ (reference sequence). This CDR3 is 20 amino acids long. Unmatched junction bases numbered 19, after V lost 4 bases and J lost 4 bases.

The chain links TRBV2 to TRBJ1-5; no reliable D call. The CDR3 extends over 14 amino acids. Looked up from germline, CDR1 is SNHLY and CDR2 is FYNNEI. The ends were cut back, 4 bases at V and 0 bases at J, with 7 bases in the middle. CDR3 protein: CASSGQPSNQPQHF. CDR3 coding DNA: TGTGCCAGCAGTGGACAACCTAGCAATCAGCCCCAGCATTTT.

J is TRBJ2-3 and V is TRBV27, with 7 bases aligning to TRBD2. Germline-derived CDR1 and CDR2 are MNHEY and SMNVEV (reference sequence). J lost 0 bases, V lost 0 bases, and 6 bases had no gene match. This CDR3 is 17 amino acids long. CDR3 protein: CASSLSPLARSTDTQYF. The CDR3 DNA sequence: TGTGCCAGCAGTTTATCCCCACTAGCGCGTAGCACAGATACGCAGTATTTT.

The chain is built from TRBV28 and TRBJ2-2; 9 nucleotides agree with TRBD1. J lost 2 bases, V lost 2 bases, and 3 bases had no gene match. The V gene's germline CDR1 is MDHEN and CDR2 SYDVKM. This CDR3 spans 16 amino acids. The CDR3 here is CASSLLGQGNTGELFF. The CDR3 bases are TGTGCCAGCAGTTTACTGGGACAGGGAAACACCGGGGAGCTGTTTTTT. Complete variable domain (other parts from reference TRBV28 and TRBJ2-2): DVKVTQSSRYLVKRTGEKVFLECVQDMDHENMFWYRQDPGLGLRLIYFSYDVKMKEKGDIPEGYSVSREKKERFSLILESASTNQTSMYLCASSLLGQGNTGELFFGEGSRLTVL.

J is TRBJ2-2 and V is TRBV27; 16 positions match TRBD2. J was trimmed by 2 bases and V by 3 bases; bases with no gene match: 15. CDR1 is MNHEY, CDR2 SMNVEV, per germline (reference sequence). This CDR3 is 22 amino acids long. CDR3 sequence (DNA): TGTGCCAGCAGTTTTTTTTGGAGCCACGGGACTAGCGGGAGGGTTAACACCGGGGAGCTGTTTTTT. It encodes CASSFFWSHGTSGRVNTGELFF.

This clone was observed a single time. V and J are TRBV6-1 and TRBJ2-3; D not resolved. The V and J ends lost 8 bases and 5 bases respectively, with 17 bases between them. Germline V gene data show CDR1 as MNHNS and CDR2 as SASEGT. CDR3 length: 14 residues. Here the CDR3 reads CASSPEPLGDTQYF. The CDR3 region has the DNA TGTGCCAGCTCACCAGAGCCCTTGGGAGATACGCAGTATTTT.

V is TRBV2 and J is TRBJ1-4; D call uncertain. Germline V gene sequence: CDR1 SNHLY, CDR2 FYNNEI. The CDR3 is 11 amino acids. Trimming cost V 6 bases and J 11 bases, with 10 bases left between them. This CDR3 is CASSQQMKLFF. CDR3 DNA: TGTGCCAGCAGCCAACAGATGAAACTGTTTTTT.

The chain employs TRBV5-4 and TRBJ2-2; D remains unclear. CDR3 size: 13 residues. The germline gives CDR1 SGHNT, CDR2 YYREEE (reference sequence). V dropped 0 bases and J dropped 6 bases, with 6 bases sitting between them. The CDR3 spells CASSLVAAGELFF. DNA of the CDR3: TGTGCCAGCAGCTTGGTAGCAGCCGGGGAGCTGTTTTTT.

The chain carries TRBV11-1 and TRBJ1-1; TRBD1 might be the D (5 bases). Trimming removed 7 bases from V and 11 bases from J, with 20 bases in between. Germline CDR1 SGHAT, CDR2 FQDESV (reference sequence). This CDR3 contains 13 residues. Here the CDR3 DNA reads TGTGCCAGCACCTTCCTCCAAGGGGCTATGGCTTTCTTT. Translation: CASTFLQGAMAFF.